The 29 T cell receptor beta chains below were found in one sample sequenced in a study of blood T cell repertoires in COVID-19. Clones were sequenced by immunoSEQ multiplex PCR, and TCRdb holds only the in-frame ones, with some missing. The sample records approximately 110,000 clones, roughly 92% being singletons. The sequencing input was peripheral blood. The receptors here all came from a man aged 45-60 years with COVID-19, enrolled during active disease.

J is TRBJ2-1 and V is TRBV4-1; 11 bases fit TRBD2. Germline V gene lookup returns CDR1 MGHRA and CDR2 YSYEKL. V was clipped by 1 base and J by 0 bases; unmatched bases: 8. This CDR3 has 19 residues. In DNA, the CDR3 is TGCGCCAGCAGCCAAGCCTCTAGCGGGAGGACGAGCTCCTACAATGAGCAGTTCTTC. The encoded protein is CASSQASSGRTSSYNEQFF.

V and J are TRBV27 and TRBJ2-7, with 7 bases fitting TRBD1. V gave up 0 bases and J gave up 3 bases; unmatched junction bases: 5. From germline, CDR1 is MNHEY and CDR2 SMNVEV (reference sequence). The CDR3 has 15 amino acids. DNA for the CDR3: TGTGCCAGCAGTTTATCGATAGGGGGCATCTACGAGCAGTACTTC. Translation gives CASSLSIGGIYEQYF.

This clone was seen a few times. CDR3 DNA: TGTGCCAGCAGTTTCCAGGGCTCGTCTGAAGCTTTCTTT. The encoded protein is CASSFQGSSEAFF. The chain is built from TRBV12-3 or TRBV12-4 and TRBJ1-1, with D perhaps TRBD1 (5 bases). This CDR3 region has 13 residues. Trimming removed 3 bases from V and 6 bases from J, with 11 bases in between.

The chain combines TRBV6-5 with TRBJ2-1; possibly TRBD1 for D (6 bases). This CDR3 region has 13 residues. Germline V CDR1 and CDR2: MNHEY, SVGAGI. Trimming removed 10 bases from V and 3 bases from J, with 13 bases in between. The DNA for the CDR3 is TGTGCCATACCGGGACAAAACTACAATGAGCAGTTCTTC. Translated: CAIPGQNYNEQFF.

V usage is TRBV28 and J usage is TRBJ2-1; possibly TRBD2 for D (6 bases). Trimming stripped 3 bases from V and 7 bases from J, with 13 bases between. Germline V CDR1 and CDR2: MDHEN, SYDVKM. CDR3 length equals 14 residues. CDR3: CASSFTGTQNEQFF. The CDR3 DNA reads as TGTGCCAGCAGTTTTACTGGGACTCAGAATGAGCAGTTCTTC.

This chain links TRBV5-1 with TRBJ1-3; 9 bases are shared with TRBD1. The germline gives CDR1 SGHRS, CDR2 YFSETQ. The junction had 11 bases not matched to a gene; V was cut back by 5 bases and J by 8 bases. This CDR3 has 15 residues. The CDR3 region is CASRKQGASTDTIYF. As DNA, the CDR3 is TGCGCCAGCAGGAAACAGGGGGCGAGTACGGACACCATATATTTT.

This clone was seen just once. The V call is TRBV5-1, the J call TRBJ2-5, with a tentative D call TRBD2 (6 bases). The V end lost 2 bases, the J end lost 4 bases, and 18 bases lay between the germline ends. The CDR3 is made up of 16 amino acids. The germline V gene encodes CDR1 SGHRS and CDR2 YFSETQ. The CDR3, as DNA: TGCGCCAGCAGCTTAGGGGTGACTAGGATAGCAGAGACCCAGTACTTC. Its translation: CASSLGVTRIAETQYF.

V is TRBV24-1 and J is TRBJ1-2; D unclear. The V gene's germline CDR1 is KGHDR and CDR2 SFDVKD. Trimming left V 3 bases short and J 6 bases short, with 22 bases between. The CDR3 covers 17 residues. In DNA, the CDR3 is TGTGCCACCAGTGATCCGGCCACGTCGCAGGCGGGAGATGGCTACACCTTC. Protein sequence: CATSDPATSQAGDGYTF.

The chain joins TRBV5-1 to TRBJ1-2; D gene unclear. This CDR3 comprises 12 residues. Germline V gene data show CDR1 as SGHRS and CDR2 as YFSETQ. Trimming left V 0 bases short and J 7 bases short, with 7 bases between. The CDR3 region has the DNA TGCGCCAGCAGCTTGGGGGGAGCTGGCTACACCTTC. This encodes CASSLGGAGYTF.

The chain uses TRBV28 and TRBJ2-7; the match to TRBD1 covers 7 bases. J was trimmed by 0 bases and V by 4 bases; bases with no gene match: 9. There are 16 residues in the CDR3. The germline V gene encodes CDR1 MDHEN and CDR2 SYDVKM. The CDR3 loop is CASSSQGEPHSYEQYF. The CDR3, as DNA: TGTGCCAGCAGTTCCCAGGGGGAACCTCACTCCTACGAGCAGTACTTC.

The chain has TRBV11-2 and TRBJ1-6; no definite D call. The V end was cut by 1 base, the J end by 9 bases, with 4 bases between. This CDR3 region has 12 residues. Germline V lookup: CDR1 SGHAT, CDR2 FQNNGV. The CDR3 region has the DNA TGTGCCAGCAGCTTAGGTCGTTCACCCCTCCACTTT. Encoded protein: CASSLGRSPLHF.

The J gene is TRBJ2-7, the V gene TRBV6-5, with 12 positions matching TRBD1. The CDR3 extends over 15 amino acids. V trimming: 2 bases; J trimming: 4 bases; junction bases outside the gene matches: 3. Germline V CDR1 and CDR2: MNHEY, SVGAGI. The CDR3 spells CASSYGTGGEYEQYF. The CDR3 DNA is TGTGCCAGCAGTTACGGGACAGGGGGCGAGTACGAGCAGTACTTC.

This chain connects TRBV14 to TRBJ2-5, with TRBD2 as a possible D gene (6 bases). CDR3 size: 16 residues. Trimming removed 4 bases from V and 1 base from J, with 16 bases in between. Germline V gives CDR1 SGHDN, CDR2 FVKESK. The CDR3 DNA reads as TGTGCCAGCAGCCGCGGGACCGGGGCGTTCCAAGAGACCCAGTACTTC. Translation: CASSRGTGAFQETQYF.

The rearrangement joins TRBV5-6 to TRBJ1-5; 8 positions match TRBD1. This CDR3 comprises 15 residues. From germline, CDR1 is SGHDT and CDR2 YYEEEE. Losses at the gene ends were 4 bases for V and 0 bases for J; bases not matched to a gene: 3. CDR3 region: CASSRGQGSNQPQHF. The CDR3 bases are TGTGCCAGCAGCCGTGGACAGGGTAGCAATCAGCCCCAGCATTTT.

The rearrangement joins TRBV28 to TRBJ1-5; a weak D match, TRBD1 (5 bases). Germline V lookup: CDR1 MDHEN, CDR2 SYDVKM. V was shortened by 2 bases and J by 2 bases, with 19 bases between the two germline ends. CDR3 length: 18 residues. CDR3 bases: TGTGCCAGCAGTTTACGCCAAACTTCAGGGATCCGCAATCAGCCCCAGCATTTT. It translates to CASSLRQTSGIRNQPQHF. Using reference TRBV28 and TRBJ1-5 for the parts outside the CDR3, the full variable domain is DVKVTQSSRYLVKRTGEKVFLECVQDMDHENMFWYRQDPGLGLRLIYFSYDVKMKEKGDIPEGYSVSREKKERFSLILESASTNQTSMYLCASSLRQTSGIRNQPQHFGDGTRLSIL.

The chain has TRBV29-1 and TRBJ2-1, with 7 bases aligning to TRBD1. The CDR3 sequence is 13 residues long. J gave up 6 bases and V 2 bases, and 4 bases lay outside the gene matches. Germline V gene data show CDR1 as SQVTM and CDR2 as ANQGSEA. The CDR3 DNA reads TGCAGCGTTGAAAGACAGGGCATCAATGAGCAGTTCTTC. Protein sequence: CSVERQGINEQFF.

The chain carries TRBV5-5 and TRBJ1-1; D is uncertain. Between the trimmed V and J ends, which lost 2 bases and 7 bases, there was a span of 9 bases. The germline V gene encodes CDR1 SGHKS and CDR2 YYEKEE (reference sequence). This CDR3 has 12 residues. The CDR3 here is CASSLPAVEAFF. The CDR3 nucleotides read TGTGCCAGCAGCTTACCTGCGGTTGAAGCTTTCTTT.

The chain combines TRBV6-4 with TRBJ2-3; TRBD2 matches 7 bases. The CDR3 loop spans 15 amino acids. The junction had 8 bases not matched to a gene; V was cut back by 6 bases and J by 2 bases. Germline CDR1 MRHNA, CDR2 SNTAGT. In DNA, the CDR3 is TGTGCCAGCAGGAGCAGCGGGGCCCCCACAGATACGCAGTATTTT. As protein: CASRSSGAPTDTQYF.

This clone appeared a few times. The V gene is TRBV29-1, the J gene TRBJ1-1, with TRBD1 identical over 11 bases. Losses at the gene ends were 5 bases for V and 3 bases for J; bases not matched to a gene: 2. CDR3 length: 13 amino acids. CDR1 is SQVTM, CDR2 ANQGSEA, per germline. In nucleotides, the CDR3 is TGCAGCGTTAGGGGACAGGGGGACACTGAAGCTTTCTTT. Translating it yields CSVRGQGDTEAFF.

This clone was recorded once. The chain joins TRBV7-2 to TRBJ2-7, with TRBD2 as a possible D gene (6 bases). The CDR3 consists of 15 residues. Trimming removed 5 bases at V and 0 bases at J, with 14 bases between. CDR1 is SGHTA, CDR2 FQGNSA, per germline. The CDR3 nucleotides are TGTGCCAGCAGCCCGCGGGGCGTCAGCTCCTACGAGCAGTACTTC. The encoded protein is CASSPRGVSSYEQYF.

The chain joins TRBV7-9 to TRBJ1-2; tentative D call: TRBD1 (5 bases). CDR3 length: 13 residues. V was pared by 1 base and J by 6 bases, with 9 bases between. CDR1 is SEHNR and CDR2 is FQNEAQ in the germline V gene (reference sequence). DNA for the CDR3: TGTGCCAGCAGCTTAGTCTCGGGGGATGGCTACACCTTC. This translates into CASSLVSGDGYTF.

This chain joins TRBV7-9 and TRBJ1-3; D is possibly TRBD1 (6 bases). Germline V gene lookup returns CDR1 SEHNR and CDR2 FQNEAQ (reference sequence). The CDR3 runs to 18 residues. V was pared by 5 bases and J by 0 bases, with 20 bases between. CDR3 nucleotide sequence: TGTGCCAGCAGCCCTCCGTGGACAGCCCTGAGCTCTGGAAACACCATATATTTT. Amino acids: CASSPPWTALSSGNTIYF.

This clone was counted once. The V call is TRBV2, the J call TRBJ2-7; the D gene is possibly TRBD1 (5 bases). The V end was cut by 5 bases, the J end by 0 bases, with 11 bases between. CDR3 size: 14 residues. Germline V lookup: CDR1 SNHLY, CDR2 FYNNEI. Written as DNA, the CDR3 is TGTGCCAGCAGTCCGACAGTCACCTCCTACGAGCAGTACTTC. This encodes CASSPTVTSYEQYF.

The chain joins TRBV6-1 to TRBJ1-5; 7 bases agree with TRBD1. The trim removed 5 bases at V and 3 bases at J, leaving 7 bases unmatched. CDR3 length equals 15 residues. Germline V gene sequence: CDR1 MNHNS, CDR2 SASEGT. This CDR3 reads CASSIRDSFNQPQHF. Written as DNA, the CDR3 is TGTGCCAGCAGTATACGGGACAGCTTCAATCAGCCCCAGCATTTT.

The chain has TRBV5-5 and TRBJ1-2, with 8 bases aligning to TRBD1. With 4 bases clipped from V and 4 bases from J, the junction kept 6 bases outside the gene matches. Germline values: CDR1 SGHKS, CDR2 YYEKEE (reference sequence). The CDR3 has 14 residues. The chain's CDR3 is CASSQRQGSYGYTF. CDR3 coding DNA: TGTGCCAGCAGCCAAAGACAGGGGTCCTATGGCTACACCTTC.

The genes are TRBV6-5 and TRBJ1-6, with 7 bases aligning to TRBD1. The ends lost 8 bases at V and 7 bases at J; junction bases unmatched: 5. The CDR3 runs to 13 residues. From germline, CDR1 is MNHEY and CDR2 SVGAGI. The DNA of the CDR3 is TGTGCCAGCCAACAGGGGTGGAATTCACCCCTCCACTTT. This sequence encodes CASQQGWNSPLHF.

In DNA form, the CDR3 reads TGTGCCAGCAGTTTCCCGGGACTAGCGGCCTACGAGCAGTACTTC. Its protein product is CASSFPGLAAYEQYF. V gene TRBV28 combines with J gene TRBJ2-7; 11 bases are shared with TRBD2. This CDR3 has 15 residues. Trimming cost V 3 bases and J 2 bases; bases outside gene matches: 3. The V gene's germline CDR1 is MDHEN and CDR2 SYDVKM.

The chain is built from TRBV24-1 and TRBJ1-1, with D hard to call. The CDR3 extends over 15 amino acids. Germline V lookup: CDR1 KGHDR, CDR2 SFDVKD. Deletions cut 2 bases from V and 2 bases from J, with 11 bases between. CDR3: CATSDSTPNNTEAFF. CDR3 sequence (DNA): TGTGCCACCAGTGATTCGACACCCAACAACACTGAAGCTTTCTTT.

This clone was seen only once. The genes are TRBV29-1 and TRBJ2-2; no definite D call. Trimming pared 4 bases from V and 0 bases from J, leaving 6 bases between. This CDR3 has 13 amino acids. Germline CDR1 SQVTM, CDR2 ANQGSEA. CDR3 in DNA: TGCAGCGTTGGTAGTTCGAACACCGGGGAGCTGTTTTTT. Translation gives CSVGSSNTGELFF.